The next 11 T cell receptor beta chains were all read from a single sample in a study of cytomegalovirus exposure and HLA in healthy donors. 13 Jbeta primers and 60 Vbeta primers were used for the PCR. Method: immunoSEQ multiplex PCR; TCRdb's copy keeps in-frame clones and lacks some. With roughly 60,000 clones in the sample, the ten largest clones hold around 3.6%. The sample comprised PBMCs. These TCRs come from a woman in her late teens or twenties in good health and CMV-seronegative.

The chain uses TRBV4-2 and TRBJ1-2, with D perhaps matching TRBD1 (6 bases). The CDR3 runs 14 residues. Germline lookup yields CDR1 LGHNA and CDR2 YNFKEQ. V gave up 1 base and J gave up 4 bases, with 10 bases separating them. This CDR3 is CASSQGRGPYGYTF. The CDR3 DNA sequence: TGTGCCAGCAGCCAAGGGCGGGGGCCCTATGGCTACACCTTC.

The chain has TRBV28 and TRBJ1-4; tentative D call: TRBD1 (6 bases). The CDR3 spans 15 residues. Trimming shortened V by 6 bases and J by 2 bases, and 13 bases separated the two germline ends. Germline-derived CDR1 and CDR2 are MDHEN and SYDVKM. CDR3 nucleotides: TGTGCCAGCAGATCTATGGACAGTACTAATGAAAAACTGTTTTTT. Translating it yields CASRSMDSTNEKLFF.

The CDR3 DNA reads as TGTGCCAGCAGTGAAATACGGAGCTCCTACGAGCAGTACTTC. Translating it yields CASSEIRSSYEQYF. The chain is built from TRBV6-1 and TRBJ2-7; D is undetermined. Germline values: CDR1 MNHNS, CDR2 SASEGT. Trimming took off 2 bases at V and 0 bases at J, with 8 bases between the two ends. The CDR3 is 14 amino acids.

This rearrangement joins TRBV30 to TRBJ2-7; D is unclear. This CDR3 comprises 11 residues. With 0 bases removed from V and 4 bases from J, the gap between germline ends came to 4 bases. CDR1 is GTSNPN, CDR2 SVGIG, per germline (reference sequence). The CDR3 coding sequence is TGTGCCTGGAGTGTTAATTACGAGCAGTACTTC. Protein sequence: CAWSVNYEQYF.

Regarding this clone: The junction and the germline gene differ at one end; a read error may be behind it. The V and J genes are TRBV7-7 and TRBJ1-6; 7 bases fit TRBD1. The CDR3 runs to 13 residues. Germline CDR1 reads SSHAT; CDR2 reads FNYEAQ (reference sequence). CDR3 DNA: TGTGCTAGCAGCAGGGACAGTGAGAGCCCCCTCCACTTT. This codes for CASSRDSESPLHF.

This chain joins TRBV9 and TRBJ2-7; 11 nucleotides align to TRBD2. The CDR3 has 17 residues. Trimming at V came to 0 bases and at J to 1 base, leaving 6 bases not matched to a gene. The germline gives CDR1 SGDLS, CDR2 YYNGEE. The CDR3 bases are TGTGCCAGCAGCGTAGGCCCTAGCGGGGGGCTTTCCTACGAGCAGTACTTC. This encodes CASSVGPSGGLSYEQYF.

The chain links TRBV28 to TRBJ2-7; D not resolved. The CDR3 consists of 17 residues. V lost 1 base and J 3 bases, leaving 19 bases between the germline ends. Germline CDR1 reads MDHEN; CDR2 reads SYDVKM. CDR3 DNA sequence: TGTGCCAGCAGTTTATTGGCAGAACACGCAGTTGGCTACGAGCAGTACTTC. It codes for CASSLLAEHAVGYEQYF.

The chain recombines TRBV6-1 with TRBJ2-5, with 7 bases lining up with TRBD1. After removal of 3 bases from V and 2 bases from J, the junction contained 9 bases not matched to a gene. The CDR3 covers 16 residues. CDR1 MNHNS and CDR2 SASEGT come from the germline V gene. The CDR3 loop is CASSDPGQTFQETQYF. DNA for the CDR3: TGTGCCAGCAGTGACCCGGGACAGACCTTTCAAGAGACCCAGTACTTC.

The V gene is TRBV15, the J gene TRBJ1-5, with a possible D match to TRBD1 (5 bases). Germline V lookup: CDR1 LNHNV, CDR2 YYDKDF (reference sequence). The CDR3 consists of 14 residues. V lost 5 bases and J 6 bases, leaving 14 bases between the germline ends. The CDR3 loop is CATSSRGVGQPQHF. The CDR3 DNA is TGTGCCACCAGCTCTCGGGGGGTCGGTCAGCCCCAGCATTTT.

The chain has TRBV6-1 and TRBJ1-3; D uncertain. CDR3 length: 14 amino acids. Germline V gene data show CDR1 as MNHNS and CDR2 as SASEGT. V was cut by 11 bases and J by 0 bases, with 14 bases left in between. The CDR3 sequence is CALGGGSSGNTIYF. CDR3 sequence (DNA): TGTGCCCTTGGCGGCGGTAGCTCTGGAAACACCATATATTTT.

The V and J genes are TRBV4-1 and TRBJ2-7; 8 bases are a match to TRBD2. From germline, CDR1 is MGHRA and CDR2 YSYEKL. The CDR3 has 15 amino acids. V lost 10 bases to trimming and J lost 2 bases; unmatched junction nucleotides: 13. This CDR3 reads CATANLGGGTYEQYF. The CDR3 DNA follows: TGCGCCACAGCCAATCTCGGCGGGGGGACCTACGAGCAGTACTTC.